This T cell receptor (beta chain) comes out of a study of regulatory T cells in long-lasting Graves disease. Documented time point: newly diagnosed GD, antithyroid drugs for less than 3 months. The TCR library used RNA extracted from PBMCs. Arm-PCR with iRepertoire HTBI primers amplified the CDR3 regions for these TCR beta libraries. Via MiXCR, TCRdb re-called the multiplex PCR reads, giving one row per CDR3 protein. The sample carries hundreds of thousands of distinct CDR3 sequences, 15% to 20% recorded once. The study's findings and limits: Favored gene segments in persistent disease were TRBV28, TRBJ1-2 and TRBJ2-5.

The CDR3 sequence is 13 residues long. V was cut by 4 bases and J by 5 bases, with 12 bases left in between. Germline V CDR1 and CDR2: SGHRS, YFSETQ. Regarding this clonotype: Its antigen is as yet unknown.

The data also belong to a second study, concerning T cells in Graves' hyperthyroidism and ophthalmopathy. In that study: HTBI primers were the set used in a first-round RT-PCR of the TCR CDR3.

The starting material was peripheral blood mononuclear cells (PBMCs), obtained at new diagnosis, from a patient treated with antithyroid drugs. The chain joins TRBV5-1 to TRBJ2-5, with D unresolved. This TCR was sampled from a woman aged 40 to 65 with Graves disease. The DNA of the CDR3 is TGCGCCAGCAGCCCCAGACTGGCCGAGACCCAGTACTTC. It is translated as CASSPRLAETQYF.